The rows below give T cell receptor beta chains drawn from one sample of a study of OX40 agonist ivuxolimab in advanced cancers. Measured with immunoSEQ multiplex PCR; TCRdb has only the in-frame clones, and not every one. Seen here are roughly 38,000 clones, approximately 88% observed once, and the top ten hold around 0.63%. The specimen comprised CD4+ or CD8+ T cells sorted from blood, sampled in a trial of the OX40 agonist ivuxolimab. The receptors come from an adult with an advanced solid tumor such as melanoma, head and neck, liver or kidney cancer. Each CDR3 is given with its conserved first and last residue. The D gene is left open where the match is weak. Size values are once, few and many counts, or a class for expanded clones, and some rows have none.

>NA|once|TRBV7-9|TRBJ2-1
CASSLSRDNEQFF
TGTGCCAGCAGCTTAAGTCGGGACAATGAGCAGTTCTTC
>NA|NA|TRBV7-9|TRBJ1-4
CASSLEINEKLFF
TGTGCCAGCAGCTTAGAGATTAATGAAAAACTGTTTTTT
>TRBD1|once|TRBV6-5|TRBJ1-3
CASSLNRGAGNTIYF
TGTGCCAGCAGTCTCAACAGGGGAGCTGGAAACACCATATATTTT
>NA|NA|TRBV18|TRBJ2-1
CASSPGGITYNEQFF
TGTGCCAGCTCACCAGGAGGGATCACCTACAATGAGCAGTTCTTC
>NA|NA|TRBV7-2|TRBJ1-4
CASSLSPPTTNEKLFF
TGTGCCAGCAGCTTATCCCCCCCAACAACTAATGAAAAACTGTTTTTT
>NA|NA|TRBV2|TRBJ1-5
CASSSGTMVEPQHF
TGTGCCAGCAGTTCCGGGACTATGGTGGAGCCCCAGCATTTT
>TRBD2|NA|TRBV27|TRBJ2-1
CASSSIIAGGVPYNEQFF
TGTGCCAGCAGTTCCATAATAGCGGGGGGCGTCCCCTACAATGAGCAGTTCTTC
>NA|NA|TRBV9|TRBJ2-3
CASSRGTRVDTQYF
TGTGCCAGCTCCAGGGGTACCAGAGTCGATACGCAGTATTTT
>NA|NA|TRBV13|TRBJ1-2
CASSSWGAGNYGYTF
TGTGCCAGCAGCTCGTGGGGGGCCGGTAACTATGGCTACACCTTC
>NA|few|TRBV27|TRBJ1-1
CASSLMGGNTEAFF
TGTGCCAGCAGTTTAATGGGGGGGAACACTGAAGCTTTCTTT
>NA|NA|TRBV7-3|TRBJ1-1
CASSRQPQGEAFF
TGTGCCAGCAGCAGACAGCCCCAGGGTGAAGCTTTCTTT
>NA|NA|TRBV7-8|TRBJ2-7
CASSLRRSSYEQYF
TGTGCCAGCAGCTTAAGAAGGAGCTCCTACGAGCAGTACTTC